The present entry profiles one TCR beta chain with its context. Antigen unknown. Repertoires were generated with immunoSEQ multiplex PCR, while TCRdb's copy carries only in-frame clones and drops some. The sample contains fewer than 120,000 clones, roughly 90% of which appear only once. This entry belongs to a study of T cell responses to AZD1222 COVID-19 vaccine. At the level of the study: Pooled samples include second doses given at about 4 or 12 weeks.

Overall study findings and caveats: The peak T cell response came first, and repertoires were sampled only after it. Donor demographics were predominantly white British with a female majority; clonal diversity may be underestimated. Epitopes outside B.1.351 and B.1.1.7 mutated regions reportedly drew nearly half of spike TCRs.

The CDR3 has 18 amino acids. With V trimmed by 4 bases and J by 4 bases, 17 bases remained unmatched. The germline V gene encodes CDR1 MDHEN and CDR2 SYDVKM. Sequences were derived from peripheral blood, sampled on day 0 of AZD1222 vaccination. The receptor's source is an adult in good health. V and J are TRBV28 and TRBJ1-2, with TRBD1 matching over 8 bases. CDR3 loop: CASSSGQGGALLGYGYTF. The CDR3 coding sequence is TGTGCCAGCAGTTCCGGACAGGGAGGGGCCCTCCTTGGCTATGGCTACACCTTC.